Listed below are T cell receptor beta chains from one sample, sequenced in a study of identical twins. Via MiXCR, TCRdb re-called the 5' RACE reads, giving one row per CDR3 protein. This sample has roughly 150,000 distinct CDR3 sequences; around 3.5% occur once, and the top ten carry around 8%. Material: memory T cells sorted from blood. The receptors were sampled from a man younger than 35 in good health. The CDR3 runs from the conserved cysteine through the conserved F or W.

TRBJ1-1	TRBV6-5	CASSSLLVQGLEAFF
TRBJ2-1	TRBV5-1	CASSLSRLTSGRRSLYNEQFF
TRBJ2-1	TRBV5-1	CASSLAAGLLDNEQFF
TRBJ2-5	TRBV30	CAWSVGHLLETQYF
TRBJ2-2	TRBV13	CASSLLGLVSGELFF
TRBJ2-7	TRBV20-1	CSASRLAGGEQYF
TRBJ2-3	TRBV20-1	CSARVLDTQYF
TRBJ2-7	TRBV5-1	CASSLVEQYF
TRBJ2-5	TRBV28	CASSRDSPETQYF
TRBJ1-2	TRBV5-1	CASSRGDSYGYTF
TRBJ2-1	TRBV14	CASGLAGGHNEQFF
TRBJ1-4	TRBV12-3/TRBV12-4	CASSLGVGGNNEKLFF
TRBJ2-6	TRBV27	CASSLAGSGANVLTF
TRBJ2-3	TRBV20-1	CSAPHTSGSTDTQYF
TRBJ1-2	TRBV20-1	CSARDGPYGYTF
TRBJ2-2	TRBV7-8	CASSLGSGVTGELFF
TRBJ2-7	TRBV4-2	CASSQDLQRIYEQYF
TRBJ2-1	TRBV24-1	CATSDRTGDSYNEQFF
TRBJ2-1	TRBV25-1	CASRRTGRSEQFF
TRBJ2-1	TRBV24-1	CATKSGGPSYNEQFF
TRBJ2-5	TRBV5-1	CASSLADRIQETQYF
TRBJ1-4	TRBV6-2/TRBV6-3	CASSWIGVNEKLFF
TRBJ2-1	TRBV15	CATSRVDHSYNEQFF
TRBJ2-7	TRBV28	CASRGQGRPYEQYF
TRBJ1-6	TRBV27	CAACMGIGFPLHF
TRBJ2-1	TRBV11-2	CASSPLLYNEQFF
TRBJ1-3	TRBV5-1	CASKPGASGNTIYF
TRBJ2-5	TRBV7-9	CASSPYGGEQETQYF